Below, 10 T cell receptor beta chains from the same sample are listed, as sequenced in a study of CD8+ T cells in alopecia areata. Reverse transcription of extracted RNA yielded cDNA, which provided the sequencing template. Assay used: immunoSEQ multiplex PCR; TCRdb lists only in-frame clones, some missing. This sample yields about 210,000 clones, of which 66% are seen a single time; 0.95% to 1.5% belongs to the top ten. Treatment described: oral pan-JAK inhibitor, 5-10 mg twice daily. Sample: CD4+ T cells sorted from blood, taken between weeks 43 and 45, from a patient treated with tofacitinib. These receptors came from a human donor with alopecia areata.

The chain links TRBV29-1 to TRBJ1-1, with TRBD1 matching 7 bases. Germline assignment: CDR1 SQVTM and CDR2 ANQGSEA. This CDR3 comprises 15 residues. Losses at the gene ends were 6 bases for V and 4 bases for J; bases not matched to a gene: 14. CDR3 region: CSVTRTGNPGTEAFF. In DNA, the CDR3 is TGCAGCGTCACCCGGACAGGCAACCCCGGCACTGAAGCTTTCTTT. The whole variable domain, remainder taken from reference TRBV29-1 and TRBJ1-1, is SAVISQKPSRDICQRGTSLTIQCQVDSQVTMMFWYRQQPGQSLTLIATANQGSEATYESGFVIDKFPISRPNLTFSTLTVSNMSPEDSSIYLCSVTRTGNPGTEAFFGQGTRLTVV.

This chain uses TRBV2 with TRBJ1-1, with D uncertain. The CDR3 length is 14 residues. In germline, CDR1 is SNHLY, CDR2 FYNNEI. V was trimmed by 7 bases and J by 4 bases, leaving 16 bases between them. This chain's CDR3 is CASTEEGETTEAFF. The CDR3, as DNA: TGTGCCAGCACGGAGGAGGGCGAAACCACTGAAGCTTTCTTT.

The chain links TRBV19 to TRBJ1-1, with a tentative D call TRBD1 (5 bases). Trimming took 5 bases from V and 4 from J, leaving 14 bases between them. The V gene's germline CDR1 is LNHDA and CDR2 SQIVND (reference sequence). This CDR3 has 14 residues. CDR3 region: CASSRGVGSTEAFF. CDR3 nucleotides: TGTGCCAGTAGTCGAGGGGTCGGAAGCACTGAAGCTTTCTTT.

V gene TRBV27 combines with J gene TRBJ1-5; D not resolved. The CDR3 has 16 residues. Germline CDR1 reads MNHEY; CDR2 reads SMNVEV (reference sequence). The V end lost 3 bases, the J end lost 3 bases, and 15 bases lay between the germline ends. The DNA for the CDR3 is TGTGCCAGCAGTTTTATCCCTCCCTCCCCCAATCAGCCCCAGCATTTT. Protein: CASSFIPPSPNQPQHF.

In its sample, this clone was seen a few times. This sequence joins TRBV30 and TRBJ2-7, with D possibly being TRBD1 (5 bases). Germline values: CDR1 GTSNPN, CDR2 SVGIG (reference sequence). The V end lost 4 bases, the J end lost 3 bases, and 10 bases lay between the germline ends. The CDR3 runs to 12 residues. The CDR3 loop is CAWKETVYEQYF. In nucleotides, the CDR3 is TGTGCCTGGAAGGAGACAGTCTACGAGCAGTACTTC.

This clone was observed a few times. The V gene is TRBV30, the J gene TRBJ1-1; D possibly corresponds to TRBD1 (5 bases). V gave up 8 bases and J gave up 4 bases, with 17 bases separating them. The CDR3 consists of 13 residues. Per germline, CDR1 GTSNPN and CDR2 SVGIG (reference sequence). Here the CDR3 DNA reads TGTGCCCGCAAGGAGGGACGGAGCACTGAAGCTTTCTTT. This encodes CARKEGRSTEAFF.

The rearrangement uses TRBV5-1 and TRBJ2-5, with TRBD1 matching over 10 bases. The CDR3 runs to 16 residues. V gave up 4 bases and J gave up 1 base; unmatched junction bases: 7. Looked up from germline, CDR1 is SGHRS and CDR2 is YFSETQ. CDR3 protein: CASSEFGTGVQETQYF. The CDR3 coding sequence is TGCGCCAGCAGCGAATTCGGGACAGGGGTCCAAGAGACCCAGTACTTC.

The V and J genes are TRBV18 and TRBJ1-1, with D unclear. The CDR3 loop spans 16 amino acids. Germline V lookup: CDR1 KGHSH, CDR2 LQKENI. V lost 3 bases and J lost 1, with 15 bases in between. CDR3 sequence: CASSPSPGKGNTEAFF. The CDR3 nucleotides read TGTGCCAGCTCACCGTCCCCCGGGAAGGGGAACACTGAAGCTTTCTTT.

The gene calls are TRBV29-1 and TRBJ1-5; TRBD1 is a possible D gene (5 bases). CDR1 and CDR2 from the germline V gene are SQVTM and ANQGSEA. The CDR3 extends over 12 amino acids. Trimming shortened V by 6 bases and J by 5 bases, and 11 bases separated the two germline ends. CDR3 sequence (DNA): TGCAGCGTCAAAGCGGGGGATCAGCCCCAGCATTTT. It is translated as CSVKAGDQPQHF.

This clone has only a few counts. The chain couples TRBV7-8 to TRBJ2-5; 7 bases map to TRBD2. Unmatched junction bases numbered 5, after V lost 0 bases and J lost 4 bases. The CDR3 spans 15 residues. The germline gives CDR1 SGHVS, CDR2 FQNEAQ. The CDR3 reads CASSLAGGGVETQYF. Written as DNA, the CDR3 is TGTGCCAGCAGCTTAGCAGGCGGGGGAGTAGAGACCCAGTACTTC. Variable domain in full (rest from reference TRBV7-8 and TRBJ2-5): GAGVSQSPRYKVAKRGQDVALRCDPISGHVSLFWYQQALGQGPEFLTYFQNEAQLDKSGLPSDRFFAERPEGSVSTLKIQRTQQEDSAVYLCASSLAGGGVETQYFGPGTRLLVL.